Included here is one T cell receptor beta chain sequence, with context. CDR3 length equals 14 residues. CDR1 and CDR2 from the germline V gene are GTSNPN and SVGIG (reference sequence). This sample stems from a study of OX40 agonist ivuxolimab in advanced cancers. Repertoires were generated with immunoSEQ multiplex PCR, while TCRdb's copy carries only in-frame clones and drops some. Here the sample spans some 11,000 clones, about 74% being singletons. Specimen: CD4+ or CD8+ T cells sorted from blood, collected in a trial of the OX40 agonist ivuxolimab. This chain connects TRBV30 to TRBJ1-2; D is uncertain. This clonotype originated in an adult with an advanced solid tumor such as melanoma, head and neck, liver or kidney cancer. This CDR3 is CAKSGGVSSYGYTF. The CDR3 DNA reads as TGTGCTAAAAGTGGCGGGGTTTCAAGCTATGGCTACACCTTC.